The 19 T cell receptor beta chains in this list originate from one sample, sequenced in a study of somatic mutations in cytotoxic T cells in rheumatoid arthritis. TCRdb's table, derived via immunoSEQ multiplex PCR, lists solely in-frame clones and lacks some. This table has 17,000 or so clones, over 65% appearing once. Sequenced material: CD8+ T cells sorted from blood. All receptors come from an adult with rheumatoid arthritis.

J is TRBJ2-3 and V is TRBV4-1; the D is unclear. Between the trimmed V and J ends, which lost 3 bases and 4 bases, there was a span of 11 bases. Per germline, CDR1 MGHRA and CDR2 YSYEKL. This CDR3 comprises 14 residues. The CDR3 protein is CASSQEVKPDTQYF. In nucleotides, the CDR3 is TGCGCCAGCAGCCAGGAAGTGAAGCCAGATACGCAGTATTTT.

CDR3 sequence: CASSSHLGTGSEKLFF. CDR3 in DNA: TGTGCCAGCAGTTCACACCTCGGGACAGGGAGTGAAAAACTGTTTTTT. The rearrangement uses TRBV27 and TRBJ1-4; 9 bases are shared with TRBD1. Germline-derived CDR1 and CDR2 are MNHEY and SMNVEV (reference sequence). This CDR3 is 16 amino acids long. Trimming removed 4 bases from V and 7 bases from J; junction bases left unmatched: 10. The full variable domain, rest sourced from reference TRBV27 and TRBJ1-4, is EAQVTQNPRYLITVTGKKLTVTCSQNMNHEYMSWYRQDPGLGLRQIYYSMNVEVTDKGDVPEGYKVSRKEKRNFPLILESPSPNQTSLYFCASSSHLGTGSEKLFFGSGTQLSVL.

The chain couples TRBV7-9 to TRBJ1-2; 7 bases line up with TRBD1. The germline CDR1 and CDR2 sequences are SEHNR and FQNEAQ (reference sequence). Trimming at V came to 5 bases and at J to 8 bases, leaving 11 bases not matched to a gene. The CDR3 covers 14 residues. The CDR3 loop reads CASSAPGQVNGYTF. CDR3 nucleotide sequence: TGTGCCAGCAGCGCCCCTGGACAGGTGAACGGCTACACCTTC. Drawing the rest from reference TRBV7-9 and TRBJ1-2, the complete variable domain is DTGVSQNPRHKITKRGQNVTFRCDPISEHNRLYWYRQTLGQGPEFLTYFQNEAQLEKSRLLSDRFSAERPKGSFSTLEIQRTEQGDSAMYLCASSAPGQVNGYTFGSGTRLTVV.

This clone was detected only a few times. V gene TRBV13 combines with J gene TRBJ2-1; D is possibly TRBD2 (5 bases). The CDR3 contains 15 residues. Trimming removed 3 bases from V and 4 bases from J, with 13 bases in between. Germline V gene sequence: CDR1 PRHDT, CDR2 FYEKMQ (reference sequence). The CDR3 coding sequence is TGTGCCAGCAGCTTCGAAGGGAGTCGTTACAATGAGCAGTTCTTC. Amino acids: CASSFEGSRYNEQFF.

This sequence joins TRBV9 and TRBJ2-7; 9 positions match TRBD1. The CDR3 is 15 amino acids. The germline CDR1 and CDR2 sequences are SGDLS and YYNGEE. Trimming took 3 bases from V and 3 from J; bases not matched to a gene: 7. CDR3 sequence: CASSATGTGHYEQYF. The CDR3 DNA reads TGTGCCAGCAGCGCCACCGGGACAGGGCACTACGAGCAGTACTTC.

The V gene is TRBV11-2, the J gene TRBJ1-3; the D is unclear. The CDR3 has 15 amino acids. Germline values: CDR1 SGHAT, CDR2 FQNNGV. Trimming stripped 5 bases from V and 0 bases from J, with 11 bases between. The CDR3 DNA reads as TGTGCCAGCAGCCCAGGTTCCTACTCTGGAAACACCATATATTTT. It specifies CASSPGSYSGNTIYF. Combining the CDR3 with reference TRBV11-2 and TRBJ1-3 gives the whole variable domain EAGVAQSPRYKIIEKRQSVAFWCNPISGHATLYWYQQILGQGPKLLIQFQNNGVVDDSQLPKDRFSAERLKGVDSTLKIQPAKLEDSAVYLCASSPGSYSGNTIYFGEGSWLTVV.

The chain recombines TRBV19 with TRBJ1-5; no firm D call. Trimming left V 5 bases short and J 0 bases short, with 14 bases between. CDR1 and CDR2 from the germline V gene are LNHDA and SQIVND (reference sequence). This CDR3 is built from 16 residues. The CDR3 region has the DNA TGTGCCAGTAGTCCTTCCGTCATAGTTAGCAATCAGCCCCAGCATTTT. This sequence encodes CASSPSVIVSNQPQHF.

V is TRBV7-6 and J is TRBJ2-1; no clear D gene. CDR1 and CDR2 (germline): SGHVS, FNYEAQ. The CDR3 extends over 16 amino acids. Trimming took 1 base from V and 7 from J, leaving 17 bases between them. CDR3 loop: CASSLGMGPVPNEQFF. Here the CDR3 DNA reads TGTGCCAGCAGCTTAGGTATGGGCCCCGTCCCGAATGAGCAGTTCTTC. The variable domain in full, with the rest retrieved from reference TRBV7-6 and TRBJ2-1, is GAGVSQSPRYKVTKRGQDVALRCDPISGHVSLYWYRQALGQGPEFLTYFNYEAQQDKSGLPNDRFSAERPEGSISTLTIQRTEQRDSAMYRCASSLGMGPVPNEQFFGPGTRLTVL.

This clone has just one count. V gene TRBV2 combines with J gene TRBJ1-4; D ambiguous. The CDR3 consists of 14 residues. CDR1 and CDR2 from the germline V gene are SNHLY and FYNNEI. The V end was cut by 1 base, the J end by 0 bases, with 3 bases between. The CDR3 coding sequence is TGTGCCAGCAGTGAAGGGGCAACTAATGAAAAACTGTTTTTT. It specifies CASSEGATNEKLFF. Using reference TRBV2 and TRBJ1-4 for the parts outside the CDR3, the full variable domain is EPEVTQTPSHQVTQMGQEVILRCVPISNHLYFYWYRQILGQKVEFLVSFYNNEISEKSEIFDDQFSVERPDGSNFTLKIRSTKLEDSAMYFCASSEGATNEKLFFGSGTQLSVL.

DNA of the CDR3: TGTGCCAGCAGTGAATGGACTACCGAAGACAATGAGCAGTTCTTC. This encodes CASSEWTTEDNEQFF. The chain is built from TRBV6-1 and TRBJ2-1; tentative D call: TRBD2 (6 bases). The germline CDR1 and CDR2 sequences are MNHNS and SASEGT. CDR3 size: 15 residues. Trimming removed 2 bases at V and 5 bases at J, with 13 bases between.

Only one count was recorded for this clone. V and J are TRBV10-2 and TRBJ2-7; TRBD2 aligns across 7 bases. The germline gives CDR1 WSHSY, CDR2 SAAADI. V dropped 0 bases and J dropped 3; count of bases not matched to a gene: 5. This CDR3 spans 15 amino acids. The CDR3: CASSESGTTHYEQYF. DNA for the CDR3: TGCGCCAGCAGTGAGTCTGGGACTACCCACTACGAGCAGTACTTC.

V and J are TRBV7-6 and TRBJ1-5, with D unclear. The germline V and J ends were trimmed by 5 bases and 2 bases, with 13 bases remaining between them. The CDR3 totals 15 residues. Germline CDR1 is SGHVS and CDR2 is FNYEAQ. As DNA, the CDR3 is TGTGCCAGCAGCACACATAACGGGCGCAATCAGCCCCAGCATTTT. This sequence encodes CASSTHNGRNQPQHF.

Note on this clone: A read error may account for a junction end that differs from germline. The gene calls are TRBV13 and TRBJ2-7, with 8 positions matching TRBD1. This CDR3 contains 15 residues. From germline, CDR1 is PRHDT and CDR2 FYEKMQ (reference sequence). CDR3 DNA sequence: TGTGCCAGCAGCCCCACCGGGACAGGAAGATACGAACAGTACTTC. It translates to CASSPTGTGRYEQYF.

The rearrangement joins TRBV9 to TRBJ2-7; D might be TRBD1 (5 bases). The germline V gene encodes CDR1 SGDLS and CDR2 YYNGEE. The CDR3 has 13 amino acids. The V end was cut by 0 bases, the J end by 6 bases, with 10 bases between. The CDR3 region has the DNA TGTGCCAGCAGCGTAGGCCCAGGGCGCGAGCAGTACTTC. Encoded protein: CASSVGPGREQYF.

V gene TRBV18 combines with J gene TRBJ2-2, with 10 bases lining up with TRBD1. The CDR3 contains 17 residues. The germline CDR1 and CDR2 sequences are KGHSH and LQKENI. V gave up 2 bases and J gave up 4 bases; unmatched junction bases: 7. The CDR3 nucleotides read TGTGCCAGCTCACCAGTCTGGGACAGGGGATTCACCGGGGAGCTGTTTTTT. Its protein is CASSPVWDRGFTGELFF.

V is TRBV6-5 and J is TRBJ1-5, with 8 bases identical to TRBD1. The germline V gene encodes CDR1 MNHEY and CDR2 SVGAGI. J was trimmed by 9 bases and V by 6 bases; bases with no gene match: 7. The CDR3 length is 13 residues. The CDR3 sequence is CASRSPGGGPQHF. The CDR3 DNA follows: TGTGCCAGCAGGTCCCCAGGGGGCGGGCCCCAGCATTTT.

V gene TRBV5-1 combines with J gene TRBJ2-3, with 14 bases lining up with TRBD2. The trim removed 4 bases at V and 5 bases at J, leaving 6 bases unmatched. Germline values: CDR1 SGHRS, CDR2 YFSETQ. There are 16 residues in the CDR3. Written as DNA, the CDR3 is TGCGCCAGCAGCGCGGGGGGACTAGCGGGGGAAGATACGCAGTATTTT. Protein sequence: CASSAGGLAGEDTQYF.

The DNA of the CDR3 is TGTGCCAGCAGTACAGGGGACGAGCAGTACTTC. Its translation is CASSTGDEQYF. The V call is TRBV6-5, the J call TRBJ2-7; 7 bases map to TRBD1. The ends lost 5 bases at V and 5 bases at J; junction bases unmatched: 0. The CDR3 is 11 amino acids. CDR1 is MNHEY, CDR2 SVGAGI, per germline.

The rearrangement uses TRBV5-5 and TRBJ1-3; unclear D gene. The CDR3 totals 15 residues. CDR1 is SGHKS and CDR2 is YYEKEE in the germline V gene (reference sequence). The ends were cut back, 0 bases at V and 2 bases at J, with 9 bases in the middle. CDR3 sequence reads: CASSLDGKAGNTIYF. Written as DNA, the CDR3 is TGTGCCAGCAGCTTGGATGGGAAAGCTGGAAACACCATATATTTT.